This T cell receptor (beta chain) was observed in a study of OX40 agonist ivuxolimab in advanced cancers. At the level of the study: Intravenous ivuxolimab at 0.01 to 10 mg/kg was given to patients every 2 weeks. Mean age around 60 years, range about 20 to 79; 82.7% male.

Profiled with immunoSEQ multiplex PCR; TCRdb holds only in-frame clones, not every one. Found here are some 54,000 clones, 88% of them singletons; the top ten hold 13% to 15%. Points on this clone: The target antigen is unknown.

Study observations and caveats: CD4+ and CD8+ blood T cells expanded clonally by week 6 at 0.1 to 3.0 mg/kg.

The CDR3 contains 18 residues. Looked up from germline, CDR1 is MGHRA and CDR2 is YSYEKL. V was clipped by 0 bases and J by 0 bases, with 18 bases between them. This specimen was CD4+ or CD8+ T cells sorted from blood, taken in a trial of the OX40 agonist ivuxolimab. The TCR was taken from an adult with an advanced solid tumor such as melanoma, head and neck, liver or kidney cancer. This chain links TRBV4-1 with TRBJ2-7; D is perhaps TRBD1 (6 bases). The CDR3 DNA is TGCGCCAGCAGCCAAGATGTTCCTCGGACAGCTCCCTCCTACGAGCAGTACTTC. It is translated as CASSQDVPRTAPSYEQYF.